These T cell receptor beta chains were read from a single sample in a study of metastatic and nonmetastatic thyroid tumors. TCRdb re-analyzed the PCR reads through MiXCR. The sample has roughly 20,000 clones, more than 15% seen once. Material: tumor tissue. The origin of the receptors is a female donor with papillary thyroid cancer or a benign thyroid nodule (not recorded which). Some clones in this sample may be carry-over from other donors' samples. Each CDR3 is given with its conserved first and last residue. Each record gives: J gene, CDR3 length, V gene, D gene, clone size, CDR3 protein, CDR3 DNA. D genes are given only for firm matches. Expanded clones get a size class; other rows say once, few or many, or leave the size out.

>TRBJ2-5|15|TRBV9|TRBD1|many
CASSGRQGVGGTQYF
TGTGCCAGCAGCGGTCGACAGGGGGTAGGGGGGACCCAGTACTTC
>TRBJ2-7|16|TRBV7-8|TRBD2|many
CASSLRRAGPSYEQYF
TGTGCCAGCAGCTTAAGGCGAGCGGGGCCATCCTACGAGCAGTACTTC
>TRBJ2-3|13|TRBV29-1|NA|NA
CSVHYRGSDTQYF
TGCAGCGTTCACTATCGGGGGTCAGATACGCAGTATTTT
>TRBJ2-5|13|TRBV5-6|NA|few
CASNRRNQETQYF
TGTGCCAGCAACAGAAGGAACCAAGAGACCCAGTACTTC
>TRBJ1-2|12|TRBV6-1|NA|NA
CANQGTSYGYTF
TGTGCCAACCAGGGTACCAGCTATGGCTACACCTTC
>TRBJ2-7|15|TRBV6-1|NA|many
CASSDDSQGSYEQYF
TGTGCCAGCAGTGACGACAGCCAAGGCTCCTACGAGCAGTACTTC
>TRBJ2-2|15|TRBV14|TRBD1|many
CASSHESGTGFKLFF
TGTGCCAGCAGCCATGAATCCGGGACAGGATTTAAGCTGTTTTTT
>TRBJ2-3|12|TRBV6-1|NA|few
CAIIPLGDTQYF
TGTGCCATCATCCCCCTTGGAGATACGCAGTATTTT
>TRBJ2-2|17|TRBV5-1|NA|many
CASSLKLLGDDTGELFF
TGCGCCAGCAGCTTGAAGCTGTTGGGGGATGACACCGGGGAGCTGTTTTTT
>TRBJ1-1|18|TRBV28|NA|many
CASSYPLKWQQMNTEAFF
TGTGCCAGCAGCTACCCCCTCAAGTGGCAGCAGATGAACACTGAAGCTTTCTTT
>TRBJ1-6|17|TRBV27|NA|many
CASSLRGTSSYNSPLHF
TGTGCCAGCAGTTTAAGGGGGACGAGCTCCTATAATTCACCCCTCCACTTT
>TRBJ2-5|15|TRBV7-9|NA|many
CASSPYDGGRETQYF
TGTGCCAGCAGCCCATACGACGGGGGCCGAGAGACCCAGTACTTC
>TRBJ2-2|17|TRBV4-2|NA|many
CASSPTRKAANTGELFF
TGTGCCAGCAGCCCGACGAGGAAAGCTGCGAACACCGGGGAGCTGTTTTTT
>TRBJ1-3|13|TRBV7-3|NA|many
CASSFGAGNTIYF
TGTGCCAGCAGCTTCGGGGCTGGAAACACCATATATTTT
>TRBJ2-3|14|TRBV5-1|NA|many
CASSLGQDTDTQYF
TGCGCCAGCAGCTTGGGGCAGGACACAGATACGCAGTATTTT
>TRBJ2-7|18|TRBV10-2|NA|many
CASSVGWRVTGSSYEQYF
TGCGCCAGCAGTGTTGGGTGGCGGGTGACAGGTTCATCCTACGAGCAGTACTTC
>TRBJ2-7|13|TRBV6-1|TRBD1|few
CASKGQGVYEHYF
TGTGCCAGCAAGGGACAGGGTGTGTATGAGCATTACTTC
>TRBJ2-3|16|TRBV20-1|NA|NA
CSARDYRDWGSDTQYF
TGCAGTGCTAGAGACTACCGGGACTGGGGGTCAGATACGCAGTATTTT
>TRBJ1-2|14|TRBV12-3/TRBV12-4|TRBD1|medium-sized
CASSPTGGVYGYTF
TGTGCCAGCAGTCCGACAGGGGGCGTCTATGGCTACACCTTC
>TRBJ2-5|14|TRBV20-1|NA|many
CSAREIREFETQYF
TGCAGTGCTAGAGAAATTCGGGAGTTTGAGACCCAGTACTTC
>TRBJ1-2|14|TRBV29-1|NA|many
CSVAGGRTNYGYTF
TGCAGCGTTGCTGGGGGAAGGACTAACTATGGCTACACCTTC
>TRBJ1-4|18|TRBV3-1|NA|NA
CASSQFAGREGRNEKLFF
TGTGCCAGCAGCCAGTTTGCGGGAAGGGAGGGTAGAAATGAAAAACTGTTTTTT
>TRBJ2-3|15|TRBV2|TRBD1|few
CASSVPDRGLYTQYF
TGTGCCAGCAGCGTCCCCGACAGGGGGCTATATACGCAGTATTTT
>TRBJ1-1|14|TRBV6-1|NA|medium-sized
CASSSHLGNTEAFF
TGTGCCAGCAGTTCTCACCTCGGGAACACTGAAGCTTTCTTT
>TRBJ2-3|19|TRBV2|TRBD1|once
CASSERTGASLIKADTQYF
TGTGCAAGCAGTGAAAGGACAGGGGCCTCCCTCATAAAGGCGGATACGCAGTATTTT
>TRBJ2-7|12|TRBV29-1|NA|NA
CSLEGGGPEQYF
TGCAGCCTGGAGGGGGGGGGCCCCGAGCAGTACTTC
>TRBJ2-7|13|TRBV4-2|NA|many
CASSLTDTYEQYF
TGTGCCAGCAGTCTGACGGATACCTACGAGCAGTACTTC
>TRBJ2-2|14|TRBV19|TRBD1|NA
CASSIPQGKGELFF
TGTGCCAGTAGTATCCCACAGGGGAAAGGGGAGCTGTTTTTT
>TRBJ2-1|15|TRBV7-2|TRBD2|many
CASSLASGSNNEQFF
TGTGCCAGCAGCTTGGCTAGCGGGAGCAACAATGAGCAGTTCTTC
>TRBJ1-4|14|TRBV12-3/TRBV12-4|NA|many
CASSLGLTNEKLFF
TGTGCCAGCAGTTTGGGGCTGACTAATGAAAAACTGTTTTTT
>TRBJ1-5|13|TRBV28|NA|many
CASSYGVNQPQHF
TGTGCCAGCAGTTACGGGGTCAATCAGCCCCAGCATTTT
>TRBJ1-5|13|TRBV20-1|NA|many
CSAELTSNQPQHF
TGCAGTGCGGAGTTGACTAGCAATCAGCCCCAGCATTTT
>TRBJ2-7|13|TRBV6-1|NA|NA
CASSQVGSYEQYF
TGTGCCAGCAGCCAAGTGGGGTCCTACGAGCAGTACTTC
>TRBJ2-1|15|TRBV4-2|NA|many
CASSQGAVRNNEQFF
TGTGCCAGTTCGCAAGGGGCTGTGAGGAACAATGAGCAGTTCTTC
>TRBJ2-2|19|TRBV27|TRBD2|many
CASSLRSRLAGGPTGELFF
TGTGCCAGCAGTTTACGCTCCCGACTAGCGGGAGGGCCCACCGGGGAGCTGTTTTTT
>TRBJ2-3|17|TRBV15|TRBD2|few
CATSSPPGGGARDTQYF
TGTGCCACCAGCAGTCCTCCCGGGGGGGGGGCGAGAGATACGCAGTATTTT